The rows below give T cell receptor beta chains drawn from one sample of a study of cytomegalovirus exposure and HLA in healthy donors. Using immunoSEQ multiplex PCR, the repertoire was profiled, and TCRdb retains in-frame clones only, with some absent. Here the sample table reports roughly 51,000 clones. The sample taken for sequencing was PBMCs. Receptors originate from a male donor in good health and CMV-seropositive. The CDR3 runs from the conserved cysteine through the conserved F or W. Fields, in order: V gene, D gene, J gene, CDR3 protein, CDR3 DNA. A D gene is named only where the DNA matches it firmly.

TRBV4-3,-,TRBJ2-7,CASSLARENSYEQYF,TGCGCCAGCAGCCTAGCACGAGAGAACTCCTACGAGCAGTACTTC
TRBV2,TRBD1,TRBJ2-3,CASSEQGAEDTQYF,TGTGCCAGCAGTGAACAGGGGGCAGAAGATACGCAGTATTTT
TRBV7-9,-,TRBJ1-5,CASSSAGGGNQPQHF,TGTGCCAGCAGCTCAGCCGGTGGAGGCAATCAGCCCCAGCATTTT
TRBV2,-,TRBJ1-1,CASRWTANTEAFF,TGTGCCAGCAGGTGGACAGCGAACACTGAAGCTTTCTTT
TRBV4-1,-,TRBJ1-1,CASSASGGYTEAFF,TGCGCCAGCAGCGCGAGTGGGGGGTACACTGAAGCTTTCTTT
TRBV18,TRBD2,TRBJ2-1,CASSPPGGGPYNEQFF,TGTGCCAGCTCACCACCTGGCGGGGGTCCTTACAATGAGCAGTTCTTC
TRBV10-1,TRBD1,TRBJ2-7,CATDYGTGSHEQYF,TGCGCCACCGATTACGGGACAGGGAGCCACGAGCAGTACTTC
TRBV5-1,TRBD1,TRBJ2-5,CASSVQTGDQETQYF,TGCGCCAGCAGCGTGCAGACAGGGGACCAAGAGACCCAGTACTTC
TRBV6-6,-,TRBJ2-7,CASSQIYEQYF,TGTGCCAGCAGCCAAATCTACGAGCAGTACTTC
TRBV27,-,TRBJ2-6,CASSLSPGSGANVLTF,TGTGCCAGCAGTTTATCCCCAGGCTCTGGGGCCAACGTCCTGACTTTC
TRBV4-1,TRBD1,TRBJ2-7,CASSQENRGLIYEQYF,TGCGCCAGCAGCCAAGAGAACAGGGGGCTCATCTACGAGCAGTACTTC
TRBV5-1,TRBD2,TRBJ2-5,CASSPLAGPQETQYF,TGCGCCAGCAGCCCACTAGCGGGGCCTCAAGAGACCCAGTACTTC
TRBV7-8,-,TRBJ2-3,CASSSTPTERDTQYF,TGTGCCAGCAGCTCTACGCCGACTGAGAGAGATACGCAGTATTTT
TRBV2,-,TRBJ2-7,CASSRSGYEQYF,TGTGCCAGCAGCAGATCCGGGTACGAGCAGTACTTC
TRBV4-3,TRBD1,TRBJ1-2,CASSQGQGTFDGYTF,TGCGCCAGCAGCCAAGGACAGGGCACCTTCGATGGCTACACCTTC
TRBV5-6,TRBD1,TRBJ2-2,CASSLEGAIGELFF,TGTGCCAGCAGCTTGGAGGGGGCGATCGGGGAGCTGTTTTTT
TRBV7-8,-,TRBJ2-7,CASSSSKTGTPEQYF,TGTGCCAGCAGCTCATCGAAAACAGGGACCCCCGAGCAGTACTTC
TRBV5-1,TRBD1,TRBJ1-2,CASSPTGTANYGYTF,TGCGCCAGCAGCCCCACCGGGACAGCTAACTATGGCTACACCTTC
TRBV4-3,TRBD2,TRBJ2-5,CASSHHTWGGNPQEETQYF,TGCGCCAGCAGCCACCACACGTGGGGGGGAAACCCTCAGGAGGAGACCCAGTACTTC
TRBV6-6,TRBD2,TRBJ2-7,CASGLAGGAYEQYF,TGTGCCAGCGGACTAGCGGGGGGCGCGTACGAGCAGTACTTC
TRBV6-6,-,TRBJ2-5,CASSPGQNQETQYF,TGTGCCAGCAGCCCCGGACAGAACCAAGAGACCCAGTACTTC
TRBV27,TRBD1,TRBJ2-7,CASSASDRSLYEQYF,TGTGCCAGCAGTGCCTCGGACAGGAGTCTCTACGAGCAGTACTTC
TRBV7-9,-,TRBJ1-1,CASSLGSGEAFF,TGTGCCAGCAGCTTAGGCAGCGGTGAAGCTTTCTTT
TRBV30,TRBD2,TRBJ2-7,CAWSVSGGRYEQYF,TGTGCCTGGAGTGTATCGGGGGGTAGATACGAGCAGTACTTC
TRBV30,TRBD1,TRBJ2-7,CAWSVGQGAPQYF,TGTGCCTGGAGTGTAGGACAGGGGGCTCCGCAGTACTTC
TRBV2,-,TRBJ2-7,CASGGGPSYEQYF,TGTGCCAGCGGGGGGGGCCCCTCCTACGAGCAGTACTTC
TRBV30,-,TRBJ1-5,CAWSVGAYSNQPQHF,TGTGCCTGGAGTGTAGGGGCATATAGCAATCAGCCCCAGCATTTT
TRBV5-1,TRBD1,TRBJ1-1,CASSSGTEGTEAFF,TGCGCCAGCAGCTCGGGGACAGAGGGCACTGAAGCTTTCTTT
TRBV7-3,-,TRBJ2-2,CASRTTGSGELFF,TGTGCCAGCAGAACTACAGGTTCCGGGGAGCTGTTTTTT
TRBV7-7,TRBD1,TRBJ2-3,CASSPDPGTGGTDTQYF,TGTGCCAGCAGCCCAGACCCCGGGACAGGAGGCACAGATACGCAGTATTTT
TRBV5-3,-,TRBJ2-7,CARRASPTEHSYEQYF,TGTGCCAGAAGGGCGTCCCCCACGGAGCACTCCTACGAGCAGTACTTC
TRBV18,-,TRBJ1-5,CASSATDNQPQHF,TGTGCCAGCTCCGCGACAGACAATCAGCCCCAGCATTTT
TRBV7-9,TRBD2,TRBJ2-1,CASSSRTSGGADEQFF,TGTGCCAGCAGCAGTCGGACTAGCGGGGGGGCTGATGAGCAGTTCTTC
TRBV13,TRBD2,TRBJ2-5,CASSERTSGDQETQYF,TGTGCCAGCAGCGAGAGGACTAGCGGGGACCAAGAGACCCAGTACTTC
TRBV7-2,-,TRBJ2-6,CASSPSSGAGANVLTF,TGTGCCAGCAGCCCCTCGTCGGGGGCTGGGGCCAACGTCCTGACTTTC
TRBV5-1,TRBD2,TRBJ2-1,CASSLEASGYAYNEQFF,TGCGCCAGCAGCTTGGAGGCTAGCGGTTATGCTTACAATGAGCAGTTCTTC
TRBV28,TRBD1,TRBJ2-7,CASSLQGYEQYF,TGTGCCAGCAGTCTACAGGGGTACGAGCAGTACTTC
TRBV2,-,TRBJ2-7,CASRPGSSFYEQYF,TGTGCCAGCCGCCCAGGGTCGTCCTTCTACGAGCAGTACTTC
TRBV4-3,-,TRBJ1-2,CASSQDSPGRYGYTF,TGCGCCAGCAGCCAAGATAGTCCAGGGCGGTATGGCTACACCTTC
TRBV30,-,TRBJ2-6,CAWGRGVLTF,TGTGCCTGGGGCAGGGGCGTCCTGACTTTC
TRBV30,TRBD1,TRBJ2-2,CAWREGDRNTGELFF,TGTGCCTGGAGAGAGGGGGACAGAAACACCGGGGAGCTGTTTTTT
TRBV6-5,TRBD1,TRBJ2-1,CASSSGTGAYNEQFF,TGTGCCAGCAGTTCAGGGACAGGCGCCTACAATGAGCAGTTCTTC